This passage covers 20 T cell receptor beta chains from one sample sequenced in a study of blood T cell repertoires in COVID-19. The protocol was immunoSEQ multiplex PCR, while the TCRdb copy is restricted to in-frame clones and leaves out a portion. This repertoire shows about 150,000 clones, 84% found once; its top ten account for about 14%. The sample taken for sequencing was peripheral blood. Receptors originate from a young man with active or convalescent COVID-19.

The gene calls are TRBV2 and TRBJ2-7, with D tentatively TRBD2 (5 bases). V was cut by 1 base and J by 3 bases, with 7 bases left in between. The CDR3 covers 13 residues. Germline CDR1 and CDR2: SNHLY and FYNNEI. The CDR3 DNA reads TGTGCCAGCAGTGAAGATCGGGGCTACGAGCAGTACTTC. It yields the protein CASSEDRGYEQYF.

This clone was detected a few times. The chain uses TRBV2 and TRBJ2-7; 12 bases are shared with TRBD2. The germline V gene encodes CDR1 SNHLY and CDR2 FYNNEI. V lost 8 bases to trimming and J lost 2 bases; unmatched junction nucleotides: 4. The CDR3 sequence is 14 residues long. CDR3 nucleotide sequence: TGTGCCAGCGAGGGACTAGCGGGTCCCTACGAGCAGTACTTC. Amino acids: CASEGLAGPYEQYF.

This sequence joins TRBV9 and TRBJ2-3; TRBD2 matches at 11 bases. CDR1 is SGDLS, CDR2 YYNGEE, per germline. The CDR3 is 17 residues long. J lost 4 bases, V lost 0 bases, and 7 bases had no gene match. CDR3 in DNA: TGTGCCAGCAGCGTAGCTACGGGACTAGCGGTAGCAGATACGCAGTATTTT. It specifies CASSVATGLAVADTQYF.

The chain has TRBV27 and TRBJ2-3; a possible D gene is TRBD1 (6 bases). CDR3 length: 17 amino acids. Germline loops: CDR1 MNHEY, CDR2 SMNVEV (reference sequence). V was pared by 4 bases and J by 2 bases, with 19 bases between. CDR3 in amino acids: CASSWTANVGPTDTQYF. In DNA, the CDR3 is TGTGCCAGCAGTTGGACAGCTAACGTTGGCCCCACAGATACGCAGTATTTT.

The V gene is TRBV27, the J gene TRBJ2-3; 9 bases fit TRBD2. This CDR3 region has 16 residues. V shed 3 bases and J 5 bases; nucleotides not matched to a gene: 9. Germline V gene data show CDR1 as MNHEY and CDR2 as SMNVEV (reference sequence). The CDR3 loop reads CASSLAAGGPVDTQYF. The CDR3 DNA is TGTGCCAGCAGTTTGGCGGCGGGGGGGCCGGTAGATACGCAGTATTTT.

Here the CDR3 reads CASSLRAQPQHF. The CDR3 DNA reads TGTGCCAGCAGTCTCAGGGCTCAGCCCCAGCATTTT. The chain carries TRBV28 and TRBJ1-5; D may be TRBD1 (5 bases). Germline CDR1 MDHEN, CDR2 SYDVKM. CDR3 length: 12 amino acids. Trimming left V 5 bases short and J 6 bases short, with 8 bases between.

This chain connects TRBV30 to TRBJ2-5, with 8 bases that match TRBD2. The ends lost 4 bases at V and 7 bases at J; junction bases unmatched: 8. Germline V gene lookup returns CDR1 GTSNPN and CDR2 SVGIG (reference sequence). The CDR3 contains 13 residues. The CDR3 coding sequence is TGTGCCTGGACTGTGCGGGGGGCAGTGACCCAGTACTTC. It is translated as CAWTVRGAVTQYF.

In this sample, this clone turned up once. The genes are TRBV11-2 and TRBJ2-3, with 8 bases matching TRBD2. The CDR3 runs 17 residues. The J segment lost 0 bases and the V segment lost 4 bases, leaving 9 bases of the junction unmatched. Germline V lookup: CDR1 SGHAT, CDR2 FQNNGV. The CDR3 DNA sequence: TGTGCCAGCAGCTCGAGACCGGGGGGGGCTAGCACAGATACGCAGTATTTT. It is translated as CASSSRPGGASTDTQYF.

The chain carries TRBV14 and TRBJ1-2, with TRBD1 matching 7 bases. CDR1 is SGHDN and CDR2 is FVKESK in the germline V gene. The CDR3 has 15 residues. With V trimmed by 4 bases and J by 7 bases, 12 bases remained unmatched. The CDR3: CASSPTGASMVGYTF. CDR3 in DNA: TGTGCCAGCAGCCCAACAGGGGCCTCAATGGTTGGCTACACCTTC.

This rearrangement joins TRBV11-2 to TRBJ2-1, with D maybe TRBD2 (6 bases). CDR1 and CDR2 from the germline V gene are SGHAT and FQNNGV. V lost 1 base and J lost 2, with 12 bases in between. The CDR3 has 16 residues. DNA of the CDR3: TGTGCCAGCAGCTTAGCTTCACTAGCCCCCTACAATGAGCAGTTCTTC. Its protein product is CASSLASLAPYNEQFF.

V gene TRBV5-1 combines with J gene TRBJ1-1; TRBD1 agrees at 8 bases. This CDR3 spans 15 amino acids. J was trimmed by 0 bases and V by 4 bases; bases with no gene match: 5. The germline gives CDR1 SGHRS, CDR2 YFSETQ. The CDR3 sequence: CASSPQTGVNTEAFF. CDR3 nucleotides: TGCGCCAGCAGCCCCCAGACAGGGGTGAACACTGAAGCTTTCTTT.

The V call is TRBV5-1, the J call TRBJ1-1, with D possibly TRBD1 on 6 matching bases. Germline loops: CDR1 SGHRS, CDR2 YFSETQ. Trimming cost V 5 bases and J 3 bases, with 14 bases left between them. This CDR3 region has 14 residues. CDR3 bases: TGCGCCAGCAGTTCAAGCAGGGGTGACACTGAAGCTTTCTTT. This sequence encodes CASSSSRGDTEAFF.

The chain carries TRBV5-1 and TRBJ2-7; 10 bases align to TRBD1. CDR3 length equals 16 residues. V was pared by 4 bases and J by 1 base, with 8 bases of the junction left unmatched. Germline CDR1 and CDR2: SGHRS and YFSETQ. CDR3 bases: TGCGCCAGCAGCCAAAGTCGGACAGGGGGGTCCTACGAGCAGTACTTC. It encodes CASSQSRTGGSYEQYF.

The chain carries TRBV11-2 and TRBJ1-2; 8 bases are a match to TRBD1. CDR1 and CDR2 from the germline V gene are SGHAT and FQNNGV. V was clipped by 3 bases and J by 4 bases; unmatched bases: 1. The CDR3 covers 13 residues. For the CDR3, the DNA is TGTGCCAGCAGCTTGGGACAGGCCTATGGCTACACCTTC. Translated: CASSLGQAYGYTF.

DNA for the CDR3: TGTGCCAGCAGCTTAGGAGGGAATAGTGAAAAACTGTTTTTT. It codes for CASSLGGNSEKLFF. V gene TRBV7-2 combines with J gene TRBJ1-4; D call uncertain. Trimming stripped 1 base from V and 7 bases from J, with 10 bases between. The CDR3 covers 14 residues. Germline CDR1 is SGHTA and CDR2 is FQGNSA.

This clone was counted ten times or more. This chain connects TRBV19 to TRBJ2-7; TRBD1 matches 10 bases. CDR1 is LNHDA, CDR2 SQIVND, per germline (reference sequence). V was pared by 4 bases and J by 3 bases, with 6 bases of the junction left unmatched. This CDR3 has 15 amino acids. The CDR3 DNA reads TGTGCCAGTAGTACCCGGACAGGGGGAAACTACGAGCAGTACTTC. It encodes CASSTRTGGNYEQYF.

This chain uses TRBV7-9 with TRBJ1-2; possible D gene TRBD1, 5 bases. The germline gives CDR1 SEHNR, CDR2 FQNEAQ (reference sequence). The CDR3 has 14 amino acids. V lost 0 bases and J 4 bases, leaving 9 bases between the germline ends. The CDR3 coding sequence is TGTGCCAGCAGCTTAGCGGCCAGGGCCTATGGCTACACCTTC. This gives the protein CASSLAARAYGYTF.

This clone came up once. The chain joins TRBV11-2 to TRBJ2-7, with unresolved D. The CDR3 contains 13 residues. The germline gives CDR1 SGHAT, CDR2 FQNNGV. V lost 5 bases and J 0 bases, leaving 8 bases between the germline ends. DNA of the CDR3: TGTGCCAGCAGCCATACTTACTCCTACGAGCAGTACTTC. As protein: CASSHTYSYEQYF.

This chain connects TRBV4-3 to TRBJ2-2, with 14 bases that match TRBD2. The J segment lost 4 bases and the V segment lost 4 bases, leaving 5 bases of the junction unmatched. Germline CDR1 and CDR2: LGHNA and YSLEER. This CDR3 comprises 17 residues. CDR3 sequence (DNA): TGCGCCAGCAGCCCGGGACTAGCGGGAGAGGTCACCGGGGAGCTGTTTTTT. Its translation: CASSPGLAGEVTGELFF.

This chain connects TRBV5-6 to TRBJ1-1; D uncertain. The CDR3 covers 14 residues. CDR1 and CDR2 from the germline V gene are SGHDT and YYEEEE. Between the trimmed V and J ends, which lost 4 bases and 1 base, there was a span of 11 bases. CDR3 sequence: CASSPVRPNTEAFF. The CDR3 nucleotides are TGTGCCAGCAGCCCGGTGAGGCCGAACACTGAAGCTTTCTTT.